This TCR beta chain was recorded in a study of blood T cell repertoires in COVID-19. Study-wide background: Spain, Italy and the United States supplied samples that represented acute and convalescent COVID-19. The cDNA or gDNA used as material had been derived from T cells, B-cell-depleted T cells, or PBMCs.

This clone was counted between two and nine times. The V segment lost 10 bases and the J segment 2 bases; nucleotides outside the gene matches: 8. The CDR3 length is 14 residues. Germline CDR1 and CDR2: SNHLY and FYNNEI. Original analysis: Reference gene primers were amplified, and this amplification served to estimate nucleated cell counts. Assay: immunoSEQ multiplex PCR; the TCRdb copy retains only in-frame clones and omits some. D and trimming come from the DNA, and the V and J calls and clone size come from that table. The repertoire includes some 100,000 clones, 85% to 90% of them detected once, and roughly 7.9% sits in the top ten.

The sequence was obtained from a man in his sixties or seventies who had recovered from COVID-19. The rearrangement joins TRBV2 to TRBJ1-1, with 9 bases aligning to TRBD1. Sample: peripheral blood. This CDR3 is CANEGTGKNTEAFF. The CDR3, as DNA: TGTGCCAACGAAGGGACAGGGAAAAACACTGAAGCTTTCTTT.